These 2 T cell receptor beta chains were all obtained from the same sample, sequenced in a study of blood T cell repertoires in COVID-19. The repertoire was sequenced with immunoSEQ multiplex PCR; TCRdb's copy has only in-frame clones and lacks some. The sample has tens of thousands of clones; about 88% are singletons. Material: peripheral blood. The receptor source for this set is a man aged 55 to 70 with acute or convalescent COVID-19.

The chain recombines TRBV5-1 with TRBJ1-3; no firm D call. Trimming stripped 0 bases from V and 7 bases from J, with 5 bases between. CDR3 length: 12 amino acids. Germline CDR1 SGHRS, CDR2 YFSETQ. The CDR3 here is CASSLGGNTIYF. In nucleotides, the CDR3 is TGCGCCAGCAGCTTGGGAGGGAACACCATATATTTT.

This clone was seen a single time. This chain uses TRBV30 with TRBJ1-6, with 7 bases lining up with TRBD1. The CDR3 loop spans 19 amino acids. Germline-derived CDR1 and CDR2 are GTSNPN and SVGIG (reference sequence). The V and J ends lost 3 bases and 1 base, in that order; junction bases with no gene match: 15. The CDR3 loop is CAWSGTASPRGSYNSPLHF. CDR3 sequence (DNA): TGTGCCTGGAGCGGGACAGCAAGTCCCCGAGGGTCCTATAATTCACCCCTCCACTTT.